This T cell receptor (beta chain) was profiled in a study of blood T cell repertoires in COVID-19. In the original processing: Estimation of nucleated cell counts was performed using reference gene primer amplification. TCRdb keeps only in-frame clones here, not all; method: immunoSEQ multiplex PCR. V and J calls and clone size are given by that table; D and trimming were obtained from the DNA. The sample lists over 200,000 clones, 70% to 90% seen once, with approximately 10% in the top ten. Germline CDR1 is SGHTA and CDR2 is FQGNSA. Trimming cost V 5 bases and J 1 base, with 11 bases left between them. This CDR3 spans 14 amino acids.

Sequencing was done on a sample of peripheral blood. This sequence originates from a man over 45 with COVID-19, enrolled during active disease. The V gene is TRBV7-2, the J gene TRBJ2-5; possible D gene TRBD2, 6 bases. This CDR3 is CASSNPGLQETQYF. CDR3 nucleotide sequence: TGTGCCAGCAGCAACCCGGGACTCCAAGAGACCCAGTACTTC.